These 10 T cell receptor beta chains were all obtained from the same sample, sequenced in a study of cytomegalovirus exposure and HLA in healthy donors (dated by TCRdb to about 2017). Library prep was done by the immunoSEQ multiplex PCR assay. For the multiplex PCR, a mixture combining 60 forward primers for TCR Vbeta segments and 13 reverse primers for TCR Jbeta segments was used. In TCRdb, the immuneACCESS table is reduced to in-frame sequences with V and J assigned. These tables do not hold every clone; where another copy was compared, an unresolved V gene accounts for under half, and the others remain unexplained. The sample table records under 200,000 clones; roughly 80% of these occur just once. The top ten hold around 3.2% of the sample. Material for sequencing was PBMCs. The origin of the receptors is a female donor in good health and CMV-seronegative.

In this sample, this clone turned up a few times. The CDR3 here is CASSPGVAGNRGNEQFF. The CDR3 DNA is TGCGCCAGCAGCCCCGGGGTAGCGGGGAACCGGGGGAATGAGCAGTTCTTC. The J gene is TRBJ2-1, the V gene TRBV4-1; 8 nucleotides agree with TRBD2. Trimming at V came to 4 bases and at J to 7 bases, leaving 15 bases not matched to a gene. The CDR3 loop spans 17 amino acids. Germline V gives CDR1 MGHRA, CDR2 YSYEKL.

The DNA of the CDR3 is TGTGCCAGCAGCTTCCTTCCAGGGAAAGTCCACGAGCAGTACTTC. Translated: CASSFLPGKVHEQYF. This chain uses TRBV11-2 with TRBJ2-7; a possible D gene is TRBD1 (5 bases). The CDR3 has 15 residues. The V gene lost 3 bases and the J gene lost 5 bases, with 17 bases spanning the gap. Germline CDR1 is SGHAT and CDR2 is FQNNGV.

CDR3 amino acids: CASSAGRLGQPQHF. The CDR3 DNA reads as TGTGCCAGCAGCGCCGGGAGGCTAGGTCAGCCCCAGCATTTT. The chain is built from TRBV5-6 and TRBJ1-5; D call uncertain. This CDR3 region has 14 residues. The V and J ends lost 4 bases and 6 bases respectively, with 14 bases between them. Germline values: CDR1 SGHDT, CDR2 YYEEEE.

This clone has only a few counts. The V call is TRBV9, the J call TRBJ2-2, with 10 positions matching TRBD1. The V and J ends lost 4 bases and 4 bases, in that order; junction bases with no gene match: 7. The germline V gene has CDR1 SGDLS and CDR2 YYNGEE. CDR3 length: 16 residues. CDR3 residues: CASSPRTGGSTGELFF. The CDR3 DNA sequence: TGTGCCAGCAGCCCGCGGACAGGGGGGTCCACCGGGGAGCTGTTTTTT.

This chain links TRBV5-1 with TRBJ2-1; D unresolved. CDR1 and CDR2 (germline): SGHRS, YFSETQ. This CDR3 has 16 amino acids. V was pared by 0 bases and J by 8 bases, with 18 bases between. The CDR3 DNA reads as TGCGCCAGCAGCTTGGATGGTAGAGCACAGTTGGATGAGCAGTTCTTC. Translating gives CASSLDGRAQLDEQFF.

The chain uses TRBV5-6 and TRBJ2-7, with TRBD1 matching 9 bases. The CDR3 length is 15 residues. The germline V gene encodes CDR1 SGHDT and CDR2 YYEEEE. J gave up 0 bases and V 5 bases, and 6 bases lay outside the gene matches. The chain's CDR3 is CASRPDRGISYEQYF. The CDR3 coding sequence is TGTGCCAGCAGACCCGACAGGGGGATCTCCTACGAGCAGTACTTC.

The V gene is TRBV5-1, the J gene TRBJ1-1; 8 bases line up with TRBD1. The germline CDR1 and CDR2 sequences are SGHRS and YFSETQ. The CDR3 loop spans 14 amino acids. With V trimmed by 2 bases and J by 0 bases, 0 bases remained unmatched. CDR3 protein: CASSLQGVNTEAFF. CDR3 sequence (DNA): TGCGCCAGCAGCTTACAGGGGGTGAACACTGAAGCTTTCTTT.

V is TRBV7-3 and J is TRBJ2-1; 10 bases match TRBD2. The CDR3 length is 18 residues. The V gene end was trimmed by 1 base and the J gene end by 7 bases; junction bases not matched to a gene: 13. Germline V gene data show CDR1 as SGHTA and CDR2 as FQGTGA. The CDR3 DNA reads TGTGCCAGCAGCTTAAATGCGCCGCAGCGGGGGGGCCAAAATGAGCAGTTCTTC. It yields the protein CASSLNAPQRGGQNEQFF.

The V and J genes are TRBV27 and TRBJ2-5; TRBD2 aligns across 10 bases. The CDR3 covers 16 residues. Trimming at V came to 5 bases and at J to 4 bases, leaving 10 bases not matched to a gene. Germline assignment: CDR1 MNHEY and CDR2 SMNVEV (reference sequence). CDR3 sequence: CASSPMSGRAGETQYF. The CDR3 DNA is TGTGCCAGCAGTCCCATGAGCGGGAGGGCAGGAGAGACCCAGTACTTC.

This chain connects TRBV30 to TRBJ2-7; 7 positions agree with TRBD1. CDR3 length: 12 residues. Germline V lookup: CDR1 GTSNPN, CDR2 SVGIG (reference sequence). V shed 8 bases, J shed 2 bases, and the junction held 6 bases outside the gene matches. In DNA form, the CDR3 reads TGTGCCCTTGGGACAGATACCTACGAGCAGTACTTC. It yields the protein CALGTDTYEQYF.